This passage covers 22 T cell receptor beta chains from one sample sequenced in a study of T cells in placental villitis. The libraries were made with immunoSEQ v4. Generated by immunoSEQ multiplex PCR, the TCRdb table keeps only in-frame clones and is missing some. This table holds around 2,500 clones, around 86% found once. The sample comprised placental tissue containing maternal and fetal cells. All receptors come from a human patient with infectious villitis; the placental T cells may come from both mother and fetus.

V usage is TRBV6-6 and J usage is TRBJ1-1; D perhaps matches TRBD1 (6 bases). This CDR3 is built from 12 residues. CDR1 and CDR2 from the germline V gene are MNHNY and SVGAGI (reference sequence). V was trimmed by 5 bases and J by 5 bases, leaving 9 bases between them. The CDR3 region is CASSRQGTEAFF. The DNA for the CDR3 is TGTGCCAGCAGTCGCCAGGGGACTGAAGCTTTCTTT.

The CDR3 bases are TGTGCCAGCACTCCTTCCCTACGCCTTTGGAACACTGAAGCTTTCTTT. Residues: CASTPSLRLWNTEAFF. The chain employs TRBV28 and TRBJ1-1; D is uncertain. Per the germline V gene, CDR1 is MDHEN and CDR2 is SYDVKM. V lost 7 bases to trimming and J lost 1 base, with 19 bases between them. This CDR3 has 16 amino acids. The full variable domain, in which reference TRBV28 and TRBJ1-1 provide the parts outside the CDR3, is DVKVTQSSRYLVKRTGEKVFLECVQDMDHENMFWYRQDPGLGLRLIYFSYDVKMKEKGDIPEGYSVSREKKERFSLILESASTNQTSMYLCASTPSLRLWNTEAFFGQGTRLTVV.

V usage is TRBV1 and J usage is TRBJ2-4; the table gives TRBD2 as D, unverified against the DNA. TRBV1 is a pseudogene locus. This CDR3 contains 16 residues. For the CDR3, the DNA is TGCACCAGCAGCCGCCGACAGACTAGCGGGGTAGACATTCAGTACTTC. This encodes CTSSRRQTSGVDIQYF.

This clone has more than one count but fewer than ten. This chain uses TRBV9 with TRBJ2-7, with 9 bases identical to TRBD1. Germline V gene lookup returns CDR1 SGDLS and CDR2 YYNGEE. This CDR3 region has 14 residues. With V trimmed by 0 bases and J by 3 bases, 1 base remained unmatched. CDR3 sequence reads: CASSVAGQGYEQYF. The CDR3 DNA sequence: TGTGCCAGCAGCGTAGCGGGACAGGGCTACGAGCAGTACTTC.

The chain couples TRBV19 to TRBJ2-1; perhaps TRBD1 as D (5 bases). V was pared by 3 bases and J by 8 bases, with 11 bases between. Germline CDR1 and CDR2: LNHDA and SQIVND (reference sequence). The CDR3 is made up of 13 amino acids. The CDR3 loop is CASSIRQGDEQFF. The CDR3 nucleotides are TGTGCCAGTAGTATTCGGCAGGGCGATGAGCAGTTCTTC.

This clone was recorded only once. The CDR3 sequence is CAWSQGNQPQHF. The CDR3 nucleotides are TGTGCCTGGAGTCAGGGGAATCAGCCCCAGCATTTT. The chain is built from TRBV30 and TRBJ1-5; TRBD1 might be the D (6 bases). The CDR3 has 12 residues. Trimming pared 2 bases from V and 4 bases from J, leaving 6 bases between. Germline V gene data show CDR1 as GTSNPN and CDR2 as SVGIG (reference sequence).

The genes are TRBV7-2 and TRBJ2-3; 7 bases map to TRBD1. Germline V gene data show CDR1 as SGHTA and CDR2 as FQGNSA. Trimming took 3 bases from V and 0 from J; bases not matched to a gene: 3. CDR3 size: 15 residues. CDR3 DNA: TGTGCCAGCAGCTTGACGGGACAGAGCACAGATACGCAGTATTTT. Its protein is CASSLTGQSTDTQYF. The full variable domain, with the rest looked up from reference TRBV7-2 and TRBJ2-3, is GAGVSQSPSNKVTEKGKDVELRCDPISGHTALYWYRQSLGQGLEFLIYFQGNSAPDKSGLPSDRFSAERTGGSVSTLTIQRTQQEDSAVYLCASSLTGQSTDTQYFGPGTRLTVL.

This chain links TRBV6-5 with TRBJ1-1; 11 bases map to TRBD1. With 7 bases clipped from V and 5 bases from J, the junction kept 3 bases outside the gene matches. The length of the CDR3 is 13 residues. From germline, CDR1 is MNHEY and CDR2 SVGAGI. CDR3 DNA: TGTGCCAGCACTCGGGACAGGGGGACTGAAGCTTTCTTT. Protein product: CASTRDRGTEAFF.

This clone was counted a few times. V and J are TRBV5-1 and TRBJ1-4, with 8 bases lining up with TRBD1. Germline V gives CDR1 SGHRS, CDR2 YFSETQ. Trimming cost V 3 bases and J 4 bases; bases outside gene matches: 8. The CDR3 length is 16 residues. The CDR3 spells CASSWGQEGFNEKLFF. The CDR3 nucleotides are TGCGCCAGCAGCTGGGGACAGGAGGGATTTAATGAAAAACTGTTTTTT.

The V gene is TRBV12-3 or TRBV12-4, the J gene TRBJ2-5; 8 nucleotides line up with TRBD1. The CDR3 extends over 12 amino acids. V trimming: 4 bases; J trimming: 5 bases; junction bases outside the gene matches: 0. CDR3 in amino acids: CASSWTGETQYF. The CDR3 nucleotides read TGTGCCAGCAGTTGGACAGGGGAGACCCAGTACTTC.

This clone has a single count. This chain links TRBV28 with TRBJ1-3, with D tentatively TRBD1 (5 bases). Germline values: CDR1 MDHEN, CDR2 SYDVKM. This CDR3 is built from 14 residues. Trimming took off 5 bases at V and 8 bases at J, with 16 bases between the two ends. This chain's CDR3 is CASSASGLGDTIYF. In DNA, the CDR3 is TGTGCCAGCAGTGCCTCGGGACTCGGGGACACCATATATTTT.

V usage is TRBV9 and J usage is TRBJ2-5, with 11 positions matching TRBD2. The CDR3 runs 16 residues. Germline lookup yields CDR1 SGDLS and CDR2 YYNGEE. After removal of 0 bases from V and 1 base from J, the junction contained 2 bases not matched to a gene. DNA of the CDR3: TGTGCCAGCAGCGTAGGACTAGCGGGGACCCAAGAGACCCAGTACTTC. Translating it yields CASSVGLAGTQETQYF.

This clone was observed a few times. The chain employs TRBV5-4 and TRBJ2-1; tentatively, D is TRBD2 (6 bases). Germline loops: CDR1 SGHNT, CDR2 YYREEE (reference sequence). V lost 0 bases and J 2 bases, leaving 6 bases between the germline ends. The CDR3 extends over 14 amino acids. The CDR3 bases are TGTGCCAGCAGCTTGGGACTAGCCTACAATGAGCAGTTCTTC. Amino acids: CASSLGLAYNEQFF. The complete variable domain, with remaining parts taken from reference TRBV5-4 and TRBJ2-1, reads ETGVTQSPTHLIKTRGQQVTLRCSSQSGHNTVSWYQQALGQGPQFIFQYYREEENGRGNFPPRFSGLQFPNYSSELNVNALELDDSALYLCASSLGLAYNEQFFGPGTRLTVL.

This chain connects TRBV7-3 to TRBJ2-3; weak D call: TRBD2 (5 bases). V lost 5 bases and J lost 0, with 9 bases in between. Germline V gene data show CDR1 as SGHTA and CDR2 as FQGTGA. This CDR3 has 14 residues. CDR3 bases: TGTGCCAGCAGCAAACTAGAAAGCACAGATACGCAGTATTTT. Translated: CASSKLESTDTQYF.

The rearrangement links TRBV9 to TRBJ2-5; 13 bases map to TRBD2. Trimming at V came to 2 bases and at J to 0 bases, leaving 1 base not matched to a gene. CDR1 is SGDLS and CDR2 is YYNGEE in the germline V gene. The CDR3 totals 16 residues. CDR3 coding DNA: TGTGCCAGCAGCGTCGGGACTAGCGGGGACCAAGAGACCCAGTACTTC. Protein: CASSVGTSGDQETQYF.

The chain joins TRBV5-1 to TRBJ2-1; tentative D call: TRBD1 (6 bases). The V end lost 5 bases, the J end lost 5 bases, and 8 bases lay between the germline ends. Germline-derived CDR1 and CDR2 are SGHRS and YFSETQ. The CDR3 is made up of 12 amino acids. The CDR3 nucleotides read TGCGCCAGCAGGGACAGAAACAATGAGCAGTTCTTC. As protein: CASRDRNNEQFF. The whole variable domain, remainder taken from reference TRBV5-1 and TRBJ2-1, is KAGVTQTPRYLIKTRGQQVTLSCSPISGHRSVSWYQQTPGQGLQFLFEYFSETQRNKGNFPGRFSGRQFSNSRSEMNVSTLELGDSALYLCASRDRNNEQFFGPGTRLTVL.

The genes are TRBV28 and TRBJ2-1; TRBD2 agrees at 15 bases. Germline CDR1 and CDR2: MDHEN and SYDVKM. The trim removed 5 bases at V and 2 bases at J, leaving 10 bases unmatched. The CDR3 is 19 amino acids. CDR3 bases: TGTGCCAGCAGTCGAACTCCGGGACTAGCGGGGGGTGCCTACAATGAGCAGTTCTTC. Encoded protein: CASSRTPGLAGGAYNEQFF.

The J gene is TRBJ2-1, the V gene TRBV7-9; D is uncertain. Looked up from germline, CDR1 is SEHNR and CDR2 is FQNEAQ (reference sequence). Trimming shortened V by 4 bases and J by 4 bases, and 11 bases separated the two germline ends. This CDR3 has 14 amino acids. CDR3 DNA sequence: TGTGCCAGCAGCTCCCCCAGCGCGTACAATGAGCAGTTCTTC. This codes for CASSSPSAYNEQFF. The full variable domain, rest sourced from reference TRBV7-9 and TRBJ2-1, is DTGVSQNPRHKITKRGQNVTFRCDPISEHNRLYWYRQTLGQGPEFLTYFQNEAQLEKSRLLSDRFSAERPKGSFSTLEIQRTEQGDSAMYLCASSSPSAYNEQFFGPGTRLTVL.

The chain uses TRBV28 and TRBJ1-1; D possibly corresponds to TRBD1 (5 bases). CDR1 MDHEN and CDR2 SYDVKM come from the germline V gene. The V end was cut by 3 bases, the J end by 1 base, with 12 bases between. The CDR3 totals 15 residues. The CDR3 region is CASSFVGAQNTEAFF. The CDR3 DNA follows: TGTGCCAGCAGTTTTGTAGGGGCCCAGAACACTGAAGCTTTCTTT. The full variable domain, completed using reference TRBV28 and TRBJ1-1, is DVKVTQSSRYLVKRTGEKVFLECVQDMDHENMFWYRQDPGLGLRLIYFSYDVKMKEKGDIPEGYSVSREKKERFSLILESASTNQTSMYLCASSFVGAQNTEAFFGQGTRLTVV.

The chain carries TRBV30 and TRBJ1-2, with D possibly matching TRBD1 (5 bases). Germline values: CDR1 GTSNPN, CDR2 SVGIG (reference sequence). CDR3 length equals 12 residues. V was pared by 4 bases and J by 3 bases, with 9 bases between. As DNA, the CDR3 is TGTGCCTGGATCCCAGGGCACTATGGCTACACCTTC. Protein: CAWIPGHYGYTF.

CDR3: CASSYGRIAADTQYF. DNA of the CDR3: TGTGCCAGCAGCTACGGGAGGATAGCGGCAGATACGCAGTATTTT. The chain employs TRBV11-2 and TRBJ2-3, with 7 bases that match TRBD2. The V segment lost 4 bases and the J segment 4 bases; nucleotides outside the gene matches: 8. The germline CDR1 and CDR2 sequences are SGHAT and FQNNGV. CDR3 length: 15 residues.

The V gene is TRBV7-9, the J gene TRBJ1-5, with TRBD1 matching 9 bases. The germline V gene has CDR1 SEHNR and CDR2 FQNEAQ (reference sequence). V gave up 4 bases and J gave up 5 bases; unmatched junction bases: 3. The CDR3 spans 14 residues. The CDR3 region is CASSSTGGDQPQHF. The CDR3 DNA is TGTGCCAGCAGCTCGACAGGGGGGGATCAGCCCCAGCATTTT.